This TCR beta chain was sequenced during a study of cytomegalovirus exposure and HLA in healthy donors. Looking at the study overall: Ancestry clustering placed 81% of several hundred genotyped donors in the Caucasian-associated cluster. Study results and caveats: Later on, an analysis found that several of the most significant clusters appeared to be linked to common viral pathogens, which included parvovirus B19. A later analysis reportedly found that, within productive TCRs, an Asian-associated ancestry cluster had fewer N-insertions than the mean observed across the 666 donors. Most TCRs appeared rarely, but some public TCRs recurred in many donors.

CDR3 size: 12 residues. In germline, CDR1 is MNHEY, CDR2 SMNVEV (reference sequence). The V and J ends lost 5 bases and 2 bases respectively, with 5 bases between them. Primers: 60 Vbeta forward and 13 Jbeta reverse. Data came from immunoSEQ multiplex PCR; TCRdb stores just in-frame clones and leaves some out. The data contain some 130,000 clones, 75% to 85% of them singletons. Concerning this clone: Its antigen is undetermined.

Sequenced material: PBMCs. The receptor was derived from a young man in good health and CMV-seronegative. This chain joins TRBV27 and TRBJ2-3; D remains ambiguous. In nucleotides, the CDR3 is TGTGCCAGCAGTGAGAACACAGATACGCAGTATTTT. Its translation: CASSENTDTQYF.